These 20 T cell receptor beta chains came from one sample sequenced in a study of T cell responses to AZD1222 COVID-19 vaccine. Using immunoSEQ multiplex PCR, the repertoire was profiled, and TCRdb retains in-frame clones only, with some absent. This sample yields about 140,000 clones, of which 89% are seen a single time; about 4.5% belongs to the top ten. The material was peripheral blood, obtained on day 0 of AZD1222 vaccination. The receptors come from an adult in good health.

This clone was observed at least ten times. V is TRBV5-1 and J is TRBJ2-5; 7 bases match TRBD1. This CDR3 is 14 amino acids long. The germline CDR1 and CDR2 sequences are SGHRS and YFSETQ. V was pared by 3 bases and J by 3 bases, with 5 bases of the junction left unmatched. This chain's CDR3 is CASSWGQIEETQYF. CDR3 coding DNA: TGCGCCAGCAGCTGGGGACAGATAGAAGAGACCCAGTACTTC.

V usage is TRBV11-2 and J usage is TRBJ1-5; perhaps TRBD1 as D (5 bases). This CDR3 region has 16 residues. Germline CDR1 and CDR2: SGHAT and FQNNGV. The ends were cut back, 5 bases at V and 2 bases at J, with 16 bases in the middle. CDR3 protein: CASSPMTAGGNQPQHF. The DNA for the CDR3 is TGTGCCAGCAGCCCTATGACGGCGGGGGGCAATCAGCCCCAGCATTTT.

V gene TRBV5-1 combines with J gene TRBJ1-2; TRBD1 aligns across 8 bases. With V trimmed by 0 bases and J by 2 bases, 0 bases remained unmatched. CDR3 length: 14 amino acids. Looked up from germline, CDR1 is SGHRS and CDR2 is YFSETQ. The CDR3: CASSLGDRNYGYTF. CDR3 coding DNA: TGCGCCAGCAGCTTGGGGGACAGGAACTATGGCTACACCTTC.

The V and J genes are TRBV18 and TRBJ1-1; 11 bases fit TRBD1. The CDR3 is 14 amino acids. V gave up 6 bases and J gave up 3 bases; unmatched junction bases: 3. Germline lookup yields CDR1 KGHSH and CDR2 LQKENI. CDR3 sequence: CASSRDRGDTEAFF. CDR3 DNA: TGTGCCAGCTCGCGGGACAGGGGGGACACTGAAGCTTTCTTT. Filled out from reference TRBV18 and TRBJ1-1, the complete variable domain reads NAGVMQNPRHLVRRRGQEARLRCSPMKGHSHVYWYRQLPEEGLKFMVYLQKENIIDESGMPKERFSAEFPKEGPSILRIQQVVRGDSAAYFCASSRDRGDTEAFFGQGTRLTVV.

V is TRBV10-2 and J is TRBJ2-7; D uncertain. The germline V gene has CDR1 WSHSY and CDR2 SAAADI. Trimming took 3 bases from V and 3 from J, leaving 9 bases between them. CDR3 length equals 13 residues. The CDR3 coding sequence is TGCGCCAGCAGTGAACTGATCGGCTACGAGCAGTACTTC. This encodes CASSELIGYEQYF.

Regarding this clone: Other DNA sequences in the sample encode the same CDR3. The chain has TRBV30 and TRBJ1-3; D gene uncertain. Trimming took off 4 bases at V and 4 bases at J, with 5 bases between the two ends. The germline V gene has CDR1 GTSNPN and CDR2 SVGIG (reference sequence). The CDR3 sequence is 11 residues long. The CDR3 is CAWTRGNTIYF. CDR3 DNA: TGTGCCTGGACTCGGGGAAACACCATATATTTT.

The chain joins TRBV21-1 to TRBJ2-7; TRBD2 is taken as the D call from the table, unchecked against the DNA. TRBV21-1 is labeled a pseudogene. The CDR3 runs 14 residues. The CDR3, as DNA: TGTGCCAGCACTTCAGCGGGCAGCTCCTACGAGCAGTACTTC. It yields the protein CASTSAGSSYEQYF.

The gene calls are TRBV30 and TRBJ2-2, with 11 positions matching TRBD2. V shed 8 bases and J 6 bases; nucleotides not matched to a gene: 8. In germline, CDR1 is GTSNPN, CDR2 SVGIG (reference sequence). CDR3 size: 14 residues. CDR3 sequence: CARTSGGGPGELFF. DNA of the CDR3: TGTGCCCGAACTAGCGGGGGCGGGCCCGGGGAGCTGTTTTTT.

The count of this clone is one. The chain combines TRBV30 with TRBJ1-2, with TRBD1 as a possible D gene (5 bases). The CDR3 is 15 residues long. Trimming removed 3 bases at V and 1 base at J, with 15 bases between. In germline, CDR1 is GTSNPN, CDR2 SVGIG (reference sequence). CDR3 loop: CAWSLRRQFNYGYTF. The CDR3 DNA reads TGTGCCTGGAGCCTTCGGAGACAGTTTAACTATGGCTACACCTTC.

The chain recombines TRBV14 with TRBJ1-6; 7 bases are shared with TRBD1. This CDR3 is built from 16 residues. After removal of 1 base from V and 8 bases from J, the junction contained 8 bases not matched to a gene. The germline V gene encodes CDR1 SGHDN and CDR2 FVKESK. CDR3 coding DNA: TGTGCCAGCAGCCAAGTTACAGGGGAATGGTATTCACCCCTCCACTTT. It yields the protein CASSQVTGEWYSPLHF.

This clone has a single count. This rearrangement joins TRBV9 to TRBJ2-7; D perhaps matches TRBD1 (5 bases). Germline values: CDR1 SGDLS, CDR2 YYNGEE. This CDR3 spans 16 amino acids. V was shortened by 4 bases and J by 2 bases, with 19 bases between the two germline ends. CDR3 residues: CASSLNPRGHTYEQYF. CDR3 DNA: TGTGCCAGCAGCCTCAACCCTAGGGGCCACACCTACGAGCAGTACTTC.

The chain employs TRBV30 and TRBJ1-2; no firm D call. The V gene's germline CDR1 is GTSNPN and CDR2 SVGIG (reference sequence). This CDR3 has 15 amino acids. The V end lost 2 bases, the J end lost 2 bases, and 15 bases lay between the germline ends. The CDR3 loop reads CAWSIRASPNYGYTF. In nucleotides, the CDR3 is TGTGCCTGGAGTATCCGGGCCTCACCCAACTATGGCTACACCTTC.

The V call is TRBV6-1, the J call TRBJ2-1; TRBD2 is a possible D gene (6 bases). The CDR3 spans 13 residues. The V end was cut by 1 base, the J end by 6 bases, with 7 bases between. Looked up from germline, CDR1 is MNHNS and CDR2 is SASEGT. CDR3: CASSEVRGNEQFF. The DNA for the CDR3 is TGTGCCAGCAGTGAAGTGCGGGGCAATGAGCAGTTCTTC.

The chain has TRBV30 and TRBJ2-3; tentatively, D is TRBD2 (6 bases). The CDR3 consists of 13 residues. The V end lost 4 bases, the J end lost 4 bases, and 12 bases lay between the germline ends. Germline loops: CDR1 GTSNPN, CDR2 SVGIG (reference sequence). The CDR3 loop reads CAWNFGGPDTQYF. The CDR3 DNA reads TGTGCCTGGAATTTCGGGGGTCCAGATACGCAGTATTTT.

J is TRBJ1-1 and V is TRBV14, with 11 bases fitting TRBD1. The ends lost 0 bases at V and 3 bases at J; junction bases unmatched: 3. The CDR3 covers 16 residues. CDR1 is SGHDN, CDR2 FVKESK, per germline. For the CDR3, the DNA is TGTGCCAGCAGCCAAGATGGGACAGGGGGATACACTGAAGCTTTCTTT. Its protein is CASSQDGTGGYTEAFF.

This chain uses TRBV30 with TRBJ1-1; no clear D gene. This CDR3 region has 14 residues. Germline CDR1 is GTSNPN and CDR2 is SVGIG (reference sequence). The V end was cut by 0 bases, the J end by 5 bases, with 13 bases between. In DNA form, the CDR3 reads TGTGCCTGGAGTGTAGGTGTCGGGTCGACTGAAGCTTTCTTT. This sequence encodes CAWSVGVGSTEAFF.

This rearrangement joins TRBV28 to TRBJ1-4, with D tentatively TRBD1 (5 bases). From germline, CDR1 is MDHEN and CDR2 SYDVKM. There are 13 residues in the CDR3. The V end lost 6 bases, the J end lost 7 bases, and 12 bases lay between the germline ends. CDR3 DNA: TGTGCCAGCAGCCCGTTCGGGGGTGAAAAACTGTTTTTT. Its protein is CASSPFGGEKLFF.

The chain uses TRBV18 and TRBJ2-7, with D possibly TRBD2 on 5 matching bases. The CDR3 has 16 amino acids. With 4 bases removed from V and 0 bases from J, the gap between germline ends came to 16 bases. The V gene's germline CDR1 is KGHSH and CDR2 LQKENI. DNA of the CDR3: TGTGCCAGCTCACTGATGGGCGGGCTCAGCTCCTACGAGCAGTACTTC. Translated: CASSLMGGLSSYEQYF.

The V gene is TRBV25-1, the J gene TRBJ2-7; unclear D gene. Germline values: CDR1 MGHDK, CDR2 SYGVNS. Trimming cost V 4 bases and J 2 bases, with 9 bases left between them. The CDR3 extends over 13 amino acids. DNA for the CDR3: TGTGCCAGCAGTGCCAGGAACACCTACGAGCAGTACTTC. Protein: CASSARNTYEQYF.

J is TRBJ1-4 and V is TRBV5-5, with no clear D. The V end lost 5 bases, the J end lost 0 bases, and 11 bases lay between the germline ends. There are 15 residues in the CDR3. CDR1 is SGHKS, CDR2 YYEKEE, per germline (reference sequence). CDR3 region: CASRTGPATNEKLFF. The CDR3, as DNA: TGTGCCAGCAGGACCGGCCCAGCAACTAATGAAAAACTGTTTTTT.